This is a list of T cell receptor beta chains from one sample in a study of T-cell reconstitution after alpha-beta-depleted transplantation in children. MiXCR, applied by TCRdb to the PCR reads, yields one record per CDR3 protein. The sample has some 600,000 distinct CDR3 sequences; roughly 13% are singletons. The specimen comprised PBMCs, mostly from graft donor cells, sampled 360 days after TCRalphabeta/CD19-depleted stem cell transplant. Every receptor here comes from a male patient between 5 and 17 years old who had a stem cell transplant for acute myeloid leukemia, so the T cells may come from the graft donor. Each CDR3 is given with its conserved first and last residue. D genes are given only for firm matches. The size of a clone is reported for some rows only, either as once, few or many, or as a class for expanded clones.

J gene | clone size | D gene | V gene | CDR3 DNA | CDR3 protein
TRBJ2-1 | few | NA | TRBV7-9 | TGTGCCAGCAGCCCCGACTGGAAGGAGTTCTTC | CASSPDWKEFF
TRBJ2-7 | NA | NA | TRBV14 | TGTGCCAGCAGCCAAGGACTAGATGGCTCCTACGAGCAGTACTTC | CASSQGLDGSYEQYF
TRBJ2-7 | many | TRBD2 | TRBV7-2 | TGTGCCAGCAGCTTAGGGGGACTAGCGGGGGAGCAGTACTTC | CASSLGGLAGEQYF
TRBJ2-7 | few | TRBD1 | TRBV29-1 | TGCAGCGGATCCGCCGGGACAGGGACCTACGAGCAGTACTTC | CSGSAGTGTYEQYF
TRBJ2-1 | NA | TRBD2 | TRBV5-1 | TGCGCCAGCAGCTTGGATGGACTAGCGGTAGATGAGCAGTTCTTC | CASSLDGLAVDEQFF
TRBJ1-1 | few | NA | TRBV3-1 | TGTGCCAGCAGCCATGGAATAGAAGCTTTCTTT | CASSHGIEAFF
TRBJ2-7 | NA | NA | TRBV9 | TGTGCCAGCAGCGTAGCAGGCGGTACGAGCTCCTACGAGCAGTACTTC | CASSVAGGTSSYEQYF
TRBJ2-7 | many | NA | TRBV12-3/TRBV12-4 | TGTGCCAGCATCGAATCTCAGGGACCGATGTCCTACGAGCAGTACTTC | CASIESQGPMSYEQYF
TRBJ2-7 | NA | NA | TRBV20-1 | TGCAGTGCCCCTGGGGAGTCCCCCTACGAGCAGTACTTC | CSAPGESPYEQYF
TRBJ2-1 | NA | NA | TRBV4-3 | TGCGCCAGCAGCCAAGGTTCCAGGTCCTACAATGAGCAGTTCTTC | CASSQGSRSYNEQFF
TRBJ2-7 | NA | TRBD2 | TRBV19 | TGTGCCAGTAGTATACTTAGCGGGACCGCTCGCGAGCAGTACTTC | CASSILSGTAREQYF
TRBJ2-1 | once | NA | TRBV30 | TGTGCCTGGAATCCACTAGAGGATGAGCAGTTCTTC | CAWNPLEDEQFF
TRBJ2-1 | few | TRBD1 | TRBV12-3/TRBV12-4 | TGTGCCAGCAGTTTCCGACAGGGGGGACATGAGCAGTTCTTC | CASSFRQGGHEQFF
TRBJ2-6 | many | TRBD2 | TRBV3-1 | TGTGCCAGCAGCCACCGGAGGACTAGCGGGAGTATAGCTGGGGCCAACGTCCTGACTTTC | CASSHRRTSGSIAGANVLTF
TRBJ2-1 | many | NA | TRBV5-4 | TGTGCCAGCAGCTTGGCCTCTAGGAATGAGCAGTTCTTC | CASSLASRNEQFF
TRBJ2-1 | NA | TRBD1 | TRBV4-2 | TGTGCCAGCAGCCAACAGGACAGGGGTTACAATGAGCAGTTCTTC | CASSQQDRGYNEQFF
TRBJ2-1 | NA | NA | TRBV7-2 | TGTGCCAGCAGCTTAGCGCTAGCGCGTGGGGCCTACAATGAGCAGTTCTTC | CASSLALARGAYNEQFF
TRBJ2-1 | many | TRBD2 | TRBV28 | TGTGCCAGCAGTGCTATAGCGGGTTTCGATGAGCAGTTCTTC | CASSAIAGFDEQFF
TRBJ2-7 | few | TRBD1 | TRBV9 | TGTGCCAGCAGCGTAGAGGGGACAGCCGAGCAGTACTTC | CASSVEGTAEQYF
TRBJ2-1 | NA | NA | TRBV27 | TGTGCCAGCAGTTCATGGGAGGCGGGATACAATGAGCAGTTCTTC | CASSSWEAGYNEQFF
TRBJ1-2 | few | NA | TRBV15 | TGTGCCACCAGCAGAGATGGGGGCCCAGGGGCGAGCTATGGCTACACCTTC | CATSRDGGPGASYGYTF
TRBJ1-2 | many | TRBD1 | TRBV9 | TGTGCCAGCAGCGCCGGGACAGGTCCCCTCTATGGCTACACCTTC | CASSAGTGPLYGYTF
TRBJ1-1 | few | NA | TRBV10-3 | TGTGCCATCAGTGAGGGGAGGGGGATGAACACTGAAGCTTTCTTT | CAISEGRGMNTEAFF
TRBJ2-7 | NA | NA | TRBV6-1 | TGTGCCAGCAAGGAGGTTGGCGAGCAGTACTTC | CASKEVGEQYF
TRBJ2-3 | NA | NA | TRBV4-3 | TGCGCCAGCAGCCAAGACCGGGCCCGCTTGCCCACAGATACGCAGTATTTT | CASSQDRARLPTDTQYF
TRBJ2-5 | NA | TRBD2 | TRBV20-1 | TGCAGTGCTCCCGGGACTAGCGGGACAAGGGTTGAGACCCAGTACTTC | CSAPGTSGTRVETQYF
TRBJ1-1 | few | NA | TRBV12-3/TRBV12-4 | TGTGCCAGCAGTTTGTATGTTGGGGCCGATGAAGCTTTCTTT | CASSLYVGADEAFF
TRBJ2-3 | NA | TRBD1 | TRBV20-1 | TGCAGTGTAACTCTACTACAGGGGACCCCCACAGATACGCAGTATTTT | CSVTLLQGTPTDTQYF
TRBJ2-1 | few | TRBD2 | TRBV28 | TGTGCCAGCAGTTTAAAACTAGCGGGGCAATGGGATGAGCAGTTCTTC | CASSLKLAGQWDEQFF
TRBJ2-1 | few | NA | TRBV24-1 | TGTGCCACCAGGAGGGGAGCCTACAATGAGCAGTTCTTC | CATRRGAYNEQFF
TRBJ2-6 | many | NA | TRBV28 | TGTGCCAGCAGTCCCGGCCCTGGGGCCAACGTCCTGACTTTC | CASSPGPGANVLTF
TRBJ2-1 | NA | NA | TRBV13 | TGTGCCAGCAGCTGGGACCAAGAGCAGTTCTTC | CASSWDQEQFF
TRBJ2-5 | NA | NA | TRBV28 | TGTGCCAGCAGTTTCCCAGGGGTACTAGAGACCCAGTACTTC | CASSFPGVLETQYF
TRBJ2-7 | many | NA | TRBV28 | TGTGCCAGCAGTTTAATGGGGTGGGAGCAGTACTTC | CASSLMGWEQYF
TRBJ2-1 | many | TRBD2 | TRBV12-3/TRBV12-4 | TGTGCCAGCAGTTTAACCGTCGGGAGGGCCGACAATGAGCAGTTCTTC | CASSLTVGRADNEQFF
TRBJ1-1 | NA | NA | TRBV7-6 | TGTGCCAGCAGCGCCGGGCGGACTGAAGCTTTCTTT | CASSAGRTEAFF
TRBJ2-5 | NA | TRBD2 | TRBV20-1 | TGCAGTGCTAGCCTAGCGGGAGTAGGGGAGACCCAGTACTTC | CSASLAGVGETQYF
TRBJ2-7 | NA | NA | TRBV29-1 | TGCAGCGTTGCACAGGTCTACGAGCAGTACTTC | CSVAQVYEQYF
TRBJ2-5 | many | NA | TRBV21-1 | TGTGCCAGCAGCAAAAGGAGAGACAGGGTAGAGTTAGAGACCCAGTACTTC | CASSKRRDRVELETQYF
TRBJ1-2 | few | TRBD1 | TRBV20-1 | TGCAGTGCCCATATTACTGACAGGGGGAGGGGTGGCTACACCTTC | CSAHITDRGRGGYTF
TRBJ2-1 | few | TRBD2 | TRBV7-9 | TGTGCCAGCAGCTCCTCCTTTGGACTAGCGGGAGCCAATGAGCAGTTCTTC | CASSSSFGLAGANEQFF
TRBJ2-7 | many | TRBD2 | TRBV7-2 | TGTGCCAGCAGCTTGCTAGCGGGACCATACGAGCAGTACTTC | CASSLLAGPYEQYF
TRBJ2-7 | many | TRBD2 | TRBV10-3 | TGTGCCATCAGAAAACTAGCGGGAGATGCCTACGAGCAGTACTTC | CAIRKLAGDAYEQYF
TRBJ2-7 | many | TRBD1 | TRBV12-3/TRBV12-4 | TGTGCCAGCAGACCCGATACAGGGGGCGAGCAGTACTTC | CASRPDTGGEQYF
TRBJ2-5 | NA | TRBD1 | TRBV29-1 | TGCAGCGTTTCCGGACAGGGAACGCAAGAGACCCAGTACTTC | CSVSGQGTQETQYF
TRBJ2-5 | NA | NA | TRBV7-2 | TGTGCCAGCAGCTTTGAGAACCCAGAGACCCAGTACTTC | CASSFENPETQYF
TRBJ2-1 | many | TRBD2 | TRBV28 | TGTGCCAGCACCTATCTAGCGGGAGTTGTGGATGAGCAGTTCTTC | CASTYLAGVVDEQFF
TRBJ2-2 | many | TRBD1 | TRBV5-1 | TGCGCCAGCAGTTCGACAGGGGCCGGGGAGCTGTTTTTT | CASSSTGAGELFF
TRBJ2-7 | few | NA | TRBV19 | TGTGCCAGTAGAAGGGCGGCCAACAAAAACGAGCAGTACTTC | CASRRAANKNEQYF
TRBJ2-5 | few | NA | TRBV15 | TGTGCCACCAGCGTCACGGGGGGCGGGAGTCAAGAGACCCAGTACTTC | CATSVTGGGSQETQYF
TRBJ2-1 | few | NA | TRBV5-1 | TGCGCCAGCAGCTCCCGGGCACCCTACAATGAGCAGTTCTTC | CASSSRAPYNEQFF
TRBJ2-3 | many | NA | TRBV7-3 | TGTGCCAGCAGCTTAATAGGGGTTAGCGGCGTTTTAGTGGATACGCAGTATTTT | CASSLIGVSGVLVDTQYF
TRBJ2-7 | NA | TRBD1 | TRBV5-5 | TGTGCCAGCAGCTTGTTCCTATCCGGGACAGGGGGGTTCGAGCAGTACTTC | CASSLFLSGTGGFEQYF
TRBJ1-6 | few | NA | TRBV6-5 | TGTGCCAGCAGTTCCGGCCTCGTCCCCCACTTT | CASSSGLVPHF
TRBJ1-2 | NA | NA | TRBV12-3/TRBV12-4 | TGTGCCAGCAGTTTAGCGGGGGACCTCTATGGCTACACCTTC | CASSLAGDLYGYTF
TRBJ2-5 | NA | NA | TRBV5-5 | TGTGCCAGCAGCTTGGGGGGAGGCAGGCTCCAAGAGACCCAGTACTTC | CASSLGGGRLQETQYF
TRBJ2-1 | many | NA | TRBV5-1 | TGCGCCAGCAGCCCGGCCGATGGTGAGCAGTTCTTC | CASSPADGEQFF